A single sample gave rise to the 25 T cell receptor beta chains below, sequenced in a study of blood T cells in healthy people across ages. Through a sample-barcoded 5' primer and a J-beta primer mix, a second PCR was run for roughly 7 to 11 cycles. TCRdb re-called the 5' RACE reads with MiXCR, one entry per CDR3 protein. The sample includes 790,000 or so distinct CDR3 sequences, around 50% of them seen just once. Material for sequencing was blood. The receptor source for this set is a man older than 75 in good health.

The chain carries TRBV5-1 and TRBJ2-7; no reliable D call. This CDR3 has 13 amino acids. V was shortened by 5 bases and J by 1 base, with 10 bases between the two germline ends. In germline, CDR1 is SGHRS, CDR2 YFSETQ. The CDR3 DNA is TGCGCCAGCAGGATGGTGGGGTCCTACGAGCAGTACTTC. This sequence encodes CASRMVGSYEQYF.

This clonotype was seen only once. The chain carries TRBV21-1 and TRBJ2-7. TRBV21-1 is reported as a pseudogene. There are 14 residues in the CDR3. Written as DNA, the CDR3 is TGTGCCAGCAGCAAACTACAGGAGACCTACGAGCAGTACTTC. As protein: CASSKLQETYEQYF.

The chain has TRBV18 and TRBJ1-1; 7 bases line up with TRBD1. CDR1 and CDR2 from the germline V gene are KGHSH and LQKENI. This CDR3 region has 13 residues. V shed 4 bases, J shed 8 bases, and the junction held 7 bases outside the gene matches. Here the CDR3 reads CASSRGQDGEAFF. In DNA, the CDR3 is TGTGCCAGCTCACGCGGACAGGACGGCGAAGCTTTCTTT.

The V call is TRBV29-1, the J call TRBJ2-3, with D possibly being TRBD1 or TRBD2 (5 bases each). Per the germline V gene, CDR1 is SQVTM and CDR2 is ANQGSEA. The CDR3 has 12 amino acids. V was pared by 4 bases and J by 5 bases, with 10 bases between. The CDR3 sequence: CSVGRDVDTQYF. The CDR3 DNA sequence: TGCAGCGTTGGTAGGGACGTAGATACGCAGTATTTT.

This clonotype occurred many times. The DNA for the CDR3 is TGCGCCAGCAGCTTGGATACTAGCGGGCGCTACAATGAGCAGTTCTTC. Its translation: CASSLDTSGRYNEQFF. The chain links TRBV5-1 to TRBJ2-1, with TRBD2 matching over 9 bases. The length of the CDR3 is 16 residues. The junction had 4 bases not matched to a gene; V was cut back by 0 bases and J by 3 bases. Germline values: CDR1 SGHRS, CDR2 YFSETQ. The full variable domain, in which reference TRBV5-1 and TRBJ2-1 provide the parts outside the CDR3, is KAGVTQTPRYLIKTRGQQVTLSCSPISGHRSVSWYQQTPGQGLQFLFEYFSETQRNKGNFPGRFSGRQFSNSRSEMNVSTLELGDSALYLCASSLDTSGRYNEQFFGPGTRLTVL.

The chain combines TRBV20-1 with TRBJ2-5; weak D call: TRBD1 (8 bases). In germline, CDR1 is DFQATT, CDR2 SNEGSKA (reference sequence). This CDR3 comprises 13 residues. Trimming took off 6 bases at V and 2 bases at J, with 13 bases between the two ends. The CDR3 protein is CSAKQGGQETQYF. The CDR3 nucleotides read TGCAGTGCAAAACAGGGGGGGCAAGAGACCCAGTACTTC.

The chain has TRBV12-3 or TRBV12-4 and TRBJ1-4, with TRBD1 matching over 9 bases. This CDR3 is built from 15 residues. V lost 6 bases to trimming and J lost 4 bases; unmatched junction nucleotides: 6. The CDR3 spells CASRATGGVNEKLFF. The CDR3, as DNA: TGTGCCAGCAGAGCCACAGGGGGCGTTAATGAAAAACTGTTTTTT.

Only a few counts were recorded for this clonotype. This chain links TRBV9 with TRBJ2-1; D uncertain. Germline values: CDR1 SGDLS, CDR2 YYNGEE. This CDR3 contains 12 residues. Trimming removed 2 bases at V and 10 bases at J, with 10 bases between. This CDR3 is CASSVLWEEQFF. CDR3 DNA: TGTGCCAGCAGCGTTCTTTGGGAAGAGCAGTTCTTC.

The chain links TRBV20-1 to TRBJ2-3; perhaps TRBD2 as D (6 bases). Per germline, CDR1 DFQATT and CDR2 SNEGSKA (reference sequence). Trimming pared 6 bases from V and 7 bases from J, leaving 26 bases between. The CDR3 is 16 residues long. CDR3 DNA sequence: TGCAGTGCCATAGAGTTCCTTGGCGGGATCGCCAATACGCAGTATTTT. It encodes CSAIEFLGGIANTQYF.

The chain joins TRBV28 to TRBJ2-3, with 13 bases fitting TRBD2. Germline V CDR1 and CDR2: MDHEN, SYDVKM. Germline trimming cut 3 bases from V and 0 bases from J; bases unmatched to any gene: 6. The CDR3 contains 18 residues. The CDR3 region has the DNA TGTGCCAGCAGTTTTGGGACTAGCGGGACGCTGAGCACAGATACGCAGTATTTT. It encodes CASSFGTSGTLSTDTQYF.

V and J are TRBV5-5 and TRBJ2-1; 7 nucleotides align to TRBD1. Germline CDR1 reads SGHKS; CDR2 reads YYEKEE (reference sequence). With 4 bases clipped from V and 10 bases from J, the junction kept 11 bases outside the gene matches. The CDR3 extends over 14 amino acids. The CDR3 DNA reads TGTGCCAGCAGCGGGGTGACAGGGATAAACGAGCAGTTCTTC. It specifies CASSGVTGINEQFF.

The chain couples TRBV20-1 to TRBJ2-4; D uncertain. The CDR3 extends over 13 amino acids. From germline, CDR1 is DFQATT and CDR2 SNEGSKA (reference sequence). Trimming cost V 5 bases and J 0 bases, with 8 bases left between them. The CDR3 nucleotides are TGCAGTGCTCATGAACTAGCCAAAAACATTCAGTACTTC. Its translation is CSAHELAKNIQYF.

The chain employs TRBV6-5 and TRBJ2-5; D unclear. Germline lookup yields CDR1 MNHEY and CDR2 SVGAGI. With 10 bases removed from V and 4 bases from J, the gap between germline ends came to 7 bases. The CDR3 contains 10 residues. Here the CDR3 reads CATLGETQYF. DNA of the CDR3: TGTGCCACCCTGGGAGAGACCCAGTACTTC.

The rearrangement uses TRBV7-3 and TRBJ2-1; possibly TRBD1 for D (7 bases). TRBJ2-7 matches the DNA end more closely, so the J call is doubtful. Germline CDR1 reads SGHTA; CDR2 reads FQGTGA. This CDR3 comprises 15 residues. CDR3 region: CASSLGGGPYNEQYF. The CDR3 DNA sequence: TGTGCCAGCAGCCTAGGAGGGGGCCCCTACAATGAGCAGTACTTC.

Only a few counts were recorded for this clonotype. The V and J genes are TRBV5-1 and TRBJ2-1, with 9 positions matching TRBD2. With 6 bases clipped from V and 6 bases from J, the junction kept 7 bases outside the gene matches. The germline gives CDR1 SGHRS, CDR2 YFSETQ. This CDR3 has 14 residues. CDR3 in amino acids: CASTLAGAGNEQFF. DNA for the CDR3: TGCGCCAGCACATTAGCGGGAGCCGGCAATGAGCAGTTCTTC.

The chain uses TRBV6-4 and TRBJ2-3, with 9 bases lining up with TRBD2. Germline CDR1 and CDR2: MRHNA and SNTAGT. The CDR3 has 14 amino acids. The V segment lost 6 bases and the J segment 2 bases; nucleotides outside the gene matches: 3. The CDR3 nucleotides are TGTGCCAGCAGGCTAGCGGGATACACAGATACGCAGTATTTT. Protein sequence: CASRLAGYTDTQYF.

This clonotype was seen more than once but under ten times. The V and J genes are TRBV5-1 and TRBJ1-1, with D unclear. V dropped 4 bases and J dropped 1 base, with 8 bases sitting between them. Germline CDR1 SGHRS, CDR2 YFSETQ. The CDR3 runs to 13 residues. The CDR3 nucleotides read TGCGCCAGCAGCGCGCTAACGAACACTGAAGCTTTCTTT. This gives the protein CASSALTNTEAFF.

This clonotype was seen only a few times. This could be a read error, since a much larger clone is one nucleotide away. This chain links TRBV3-1 with TRBJ1-2; a weak D match, TRBD1 (5 bases). CDR1 LGHDT and CDR2 YNNKEL come from the germline V gene (reference sequence). Deletions cut 4 bases from V and 2 bases from J, with 11 bases between. This CDR3 spans 14 amino acids. CDR3 loop: CASSRGGGNYGYTF. CDR3 DNA sequence: TGTGCCAGCAGCCGCGGGGGGGGAAACTATGGCTACACCTTC.

This chain connects TRBV3-1 to TRBJ2-7, with no clear D. V gave up 0 bases and J gave up 0 bases, with 3 bases separating them. Germline V CDR1 and CDR2: LGHDT, YNNKEL (reference sequence). The CDR3 is 13 residues long. CDR3 amino acids: CASSQDFSYEQYF. Here the CDR3 DNA reads TGTGCCAGCAGCCAAGACTTCTCCTACGAGCAGTACTTC.

In its sample, this clonotype was seen a few times. This chain links TRBV12-3 or TRBV12-4 with TRBJ1-1; tentatively, D is TRBD1 (6 bases). The CDR3 has 13 amino acids. The V end lost 5 bases, the J end lost 7 bases, and 14 bases lay between the germline ends. The CDR3: CASSLRTVNEAFF. Here the CDR3 DNA reads TGTGCCAGCAGTCTCAGGACAGTGAATGAAGCTTTCTTT.

This clonotype was seen ten or more times. The chain couples TRBV29-1 to TRBJ2-1, with 8 bases fitting TRBD2. The CDR3 contains 14 residues. The V gene end was trimmed by 6 bases and the J gene end by 9 bases; junction bases not matched to a gene: 13. Germline CDR1 reads SQVTM; CDR2 reads ANQGSEA. CDR3 region: CSVPPSGGLGEQFF. CDR3 DNA: TGCAGCGTACCCCCATCGGGAGGGTTGGGTGAGCAGTTCTTC.

Remarks on this clonotype: A clone one base away is much larger, so this may be a read error. The CDR3 DNA reads as TGCAGCGCTGGTCAGGGGACTATGGAGACCCAGTACTTC. Residues: CSAGQGTMETQYF. The gene calls are TRBV29-1 and TRBJ2-5, with TRBD2 as a possible D gene (7 bases). The CDR3 sequence is 13 residues long. Germline values: CDR1 SQVTM, CDR2 ANQGSEA. Between the trimmed V and J ends, which lost 7 bases and 5 bases, there was a span of 17 bases.

The rearrangement links TRBV12-3 or TRBV12-4 to TRBJ2-7; maybe TRBD2 (7 bases). The CDR3 totals 15 residues. Deletions cut 6 bases from V and 0 bases from J, with 15 bases between. CDR3 protein: CASRGGAGSSYEQYF. CDR3 in DNA: TGTGCCAGCAGGGGGGGGGCAGGGTCCTCCTACGAGCAGTACTTC.

A few counts support this clonotype. This chain connects TRBV5-1 to TRBJ2-5, with 7 bases identical to TRBD1. V shed 6 bases and J 4 bases; nucleotides not matched to a gene: 12. Germline V lookup: CDR1 SGHRS, CDR2 YFSETQ. CDR3 length: 15 amino acids. The CDR3 loop is CASTRSGGVGETQYF. CDR3 DNA: TGCGCCAGCACTCGCTCAGGGGGTGTGGGAGAGACCCAGTACTTC.

This clonotype was detected only a few times. The chain couples TRBV12-3 or TRBV12-4 to TRBJ2-4; TRBD1 aligns across 12 bases. V lost 5 bases to trimming and J lost 9 bases; unmatched junction nucleotides: 8. CDR3 length equals 15 residues. This CDR3 reads CASSPLGQGAGIQYF. For the CDR3, the DNA is TGTGCCAGCAGTCCCCTGGGACAGGGGGCTGGCATTCAGTACTTC.